Sequencing of this T cell receptor beta chain was carried out in a study of blood T cell repertoires in COVID-19. The wider study: The samples span acute and convalescent COVID-19 from the United States, Italy and Spain. The cDNA or gDNA used as material had been derived from T cells, B-cell-depleted T cells, or PBMCs.

The germline V gene has CDR1 MNHNY and CDR2 SVGAGI (reference sequence). The CDR3 runs 16 residues. V gave up 6 bases and J gave up 5 bases; unmatched junction bases: 14. Per the original methods: Researchers report that nucleated cell counts were estimated from reference gene primer amplification. Sequencing was performed with immunoSEQ multiplex PCR; in TCRdb, only in-frame clones are kept and a portion is missing. The V and J calls and clone size are taken from that table; D and trimming were inferred from the DNA. This sample yields 160,000 or so clones, of which roughly four fifths are seen a single time; 8% to 13% belongs to the top ten.

The V and J genes are TRBV6-6 and TRBJ1-2; 8 bases agree with TRBD1. The sample consisted of peripheral blood. The origin of this receptor is a man aged 55 to 70 with active or convalescent COVID-19. Here the CDR3 DNA reads TGTGCCAGCAGCCTACAGGGGGATCCAGCCCTATATGGCTACACCTTC. Its protein product is CASSLQGDPALYGYTF.